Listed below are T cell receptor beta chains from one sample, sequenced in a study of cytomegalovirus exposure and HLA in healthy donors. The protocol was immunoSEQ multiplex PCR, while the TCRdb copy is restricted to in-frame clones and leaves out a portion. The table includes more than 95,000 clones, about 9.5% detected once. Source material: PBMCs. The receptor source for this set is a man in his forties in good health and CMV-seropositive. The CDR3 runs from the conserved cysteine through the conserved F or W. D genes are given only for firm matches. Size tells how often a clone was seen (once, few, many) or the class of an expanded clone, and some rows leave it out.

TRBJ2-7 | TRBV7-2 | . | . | TGTGCCAGCAGCTACTCGGCAGGAAATCTCTACGAGCAGTACTTC | CASSYSAGNLYEQYF
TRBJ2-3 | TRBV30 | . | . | TGTGCCTGGAGTAAGGTGGGAGTCTCAGATACGCAGTATTTT | CAWSKVGVSDTQYF
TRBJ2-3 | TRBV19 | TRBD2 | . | TGTGCCAGTACCCCTCAGGACCCGGGACTAGCGTTGACAGATACGCAGTATTTT | CASTPQDPGLALTDTQYF
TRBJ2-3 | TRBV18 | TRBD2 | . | TGTGCCAGCTCTGTCGGACTAGAAAACACAGATACGCAGTATTTT | CASSVGLENTDTQYF
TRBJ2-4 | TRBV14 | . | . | TGTGCCAGCAGCCAAGAATTTGGTTGGGAGGCCAAAAACATTCAGTACTTC | CASSQEFGWEAKNIQYF
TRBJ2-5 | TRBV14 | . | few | TGTGCCAGCAGCCGCCAGGCCCAAGAGACCCAGTACTTC | CASSRQAQETQYF
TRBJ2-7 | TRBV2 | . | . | TGTGCCAGCAGTGAGTCTCGCAGAACCTCCTACGAGCAGTACTTC | CASSESRRTSYEQYF
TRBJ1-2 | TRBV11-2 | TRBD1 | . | TGTGCCAGCAGCATAACTGCGGGACAGGGCAATGGCTACACCTTC | CASSITAGQGNGYTF
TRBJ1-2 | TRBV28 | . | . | TGTGCAACCAGGAAGGTCTATGGCTACACCTTC | CATRKVYGYTF
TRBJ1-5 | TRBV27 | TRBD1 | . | TGTGCCAGCAGTTTATATGGGGGGACAGGGAGTCAGCCCCAGCATTTT | CASSLYGGTGSQPQHF
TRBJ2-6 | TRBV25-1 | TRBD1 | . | TGTGCCAGCAGTGGGCCAGGACAGGCTGGGGCCAACGTCCTGACTTTC | CASSGPGQAGANVLTF
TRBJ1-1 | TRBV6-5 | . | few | TGTGCCAGCAGTTCCCCCGGAGTGCGTACTGAAGCTTTCTTT | CASSSPGVRTEAFF
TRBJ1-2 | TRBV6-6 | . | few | TGTGCCAGCCTTTTTGGGGGGTCCTATGGCTACACCTTC | CASLFGGSYGYTF
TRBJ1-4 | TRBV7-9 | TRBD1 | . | TGTGCCAGCAGCAAGATTGACGGGACAGGGCAAAAGGGTGAAAAACTGTTTTTT | CASSKIDGTGQKGEKLFF
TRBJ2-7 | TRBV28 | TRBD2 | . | TGTGCCAGCACAAAAACCCCAAGACTAGCGGGAGCCTACGAGCAGTACTTC | CASTKTPRLAGAYEQYF
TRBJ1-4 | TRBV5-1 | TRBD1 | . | TGCGCCAGCAGCTTGGCCACAGGGGGAGGGAATGAAAAACTGTTTTTT | CASSLATGGGNEKLFF
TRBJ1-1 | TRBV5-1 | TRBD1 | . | TGCGCCAGCAGCGGAATAGGGACAGGGCAAACTGAAGCTTTCTTT | CASSGIGTGQTEAFF
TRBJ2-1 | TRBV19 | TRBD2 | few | TGTGCCAGTAGACCGACGGGGGGATCCCACAATGAGCAGTTCTTC | CASRPTGGSHNEQFF
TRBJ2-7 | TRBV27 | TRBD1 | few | TGTGCCAGCAGCACAGGACGGAGGGACAGGAGATACTTC | CASSTGRRDRRYF
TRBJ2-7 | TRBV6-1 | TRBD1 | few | TGTGCCAGCAGTCGACAGGGGGCTTGGTACGAGCAGTACTTC | CASSRQGAWYEQYF
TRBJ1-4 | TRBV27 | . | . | TGTGCCAGCAGTTTCACAGGGATGGGGGAAAAACTGTTTTTT | CASSFTGMGEKLFF
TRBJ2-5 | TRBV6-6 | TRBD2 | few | TGTGCCAGCAGAGGCGGGAGCCTGGAGACCCAGTACTTC | CASRGGSLETQYF
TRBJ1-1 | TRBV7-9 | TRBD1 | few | TGTGCCAGCAGCTTTTGGACAGGGCCCACTGAAGCTTTCTTT | CASSFWTGPTEAFF
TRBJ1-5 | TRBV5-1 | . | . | TGCGCCAGCAGCGCTGGAGGCAGGGGAAATCAGCCCCAGCATTTT | CASSAGGRGNQPQHF
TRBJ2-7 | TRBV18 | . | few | TGTGCCAGCTCACCACCGCAGGGTGAGCAGTACTTC | CASSPPQGEQYF
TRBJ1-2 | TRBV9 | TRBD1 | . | TGTGCCAGCAGCGTAGGGGGACAGGGGGTATATGGCTACACCTTC | CASSVGGQGVYGYTF
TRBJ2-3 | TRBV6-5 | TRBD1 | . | TGTGCCAGCAGTGGACAGGGATTCACAGATACGCAGTATTTT | CASSGQGFTDTQYF
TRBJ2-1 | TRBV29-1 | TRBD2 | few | TGCAGCGTACCGGGACTAGCGGGAGATGGGCAGTTCTTC | CSVPGLAGDGQFF
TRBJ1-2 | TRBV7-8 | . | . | TGTGCCAGCAGCTTAACACTCCGGGACACTGTGGGCTACACCTTC | CASSLTLRDTVGYTF
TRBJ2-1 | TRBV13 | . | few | TGTGCCAGCAGCACAGGAAGGACTAACTCTACCAATGCGCAGTTCTTC | CASSTGRTNSTNAQFF
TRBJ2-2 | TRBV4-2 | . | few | TGTGCCAGCAGCCAGGTGAGAGCGGAGAGCTACGCCGGGGAGCTGTTTTTT | CASSQVRAESYAGELFF
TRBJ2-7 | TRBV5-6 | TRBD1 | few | TGTGCCAGCAGCTTGGGGAGACAGGGGGCATACGAGCAGTACTTC | CASSLGRQGAYEQYF
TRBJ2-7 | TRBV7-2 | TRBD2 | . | TGTGCCAGCAGCGATGGCGGGAGGGCCTCCTACGAGCAGTACTTC | CASSDGGRASYEQYF
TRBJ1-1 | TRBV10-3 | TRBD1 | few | TGTGCCATCAGCAAATTCGGGACAGGGGACACTGAAGCTTTCTTT | CAISKFGTGDTEAFF
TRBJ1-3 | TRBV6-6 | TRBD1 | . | TGTGCCAGCATCCAACTGGACAGGGCTGGAAACACCATATATTTT | CASIQLDRAGNTIYF
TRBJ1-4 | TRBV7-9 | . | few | TGTGCCAGCAGCTTACAGACTACAACTAATGAAAAACTGTTTTTT | CASSLQTTTNEKLFF
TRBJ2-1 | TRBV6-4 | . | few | TGTGCCAGCAGTGAGGGGCTAGGCTCCTACAATGAGCAGTTCTTC | CASSEGLGSYNEQFF
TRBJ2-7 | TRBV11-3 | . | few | TGTGCCAGCAGCCTCCGACAGACCGAGCAGTACTTC | CASSLRQTEQYF
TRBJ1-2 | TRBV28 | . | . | TGTGCCAGCAGTTACGGACAGAACTATGGCTACACCTTC | CASSYGQNYGYTF
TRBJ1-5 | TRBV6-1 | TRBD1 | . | TGTGCCAGCAGTGAACGACAGGGCGACCAGCCCCAGCATTTT | CASSERQGDQPQHF
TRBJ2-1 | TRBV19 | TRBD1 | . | TGTGCCAGTAGTGTGGGTATAGGACAGGGGTGGAATGAGCAGTTCTTC | CASSVGIGQGWNEQFF